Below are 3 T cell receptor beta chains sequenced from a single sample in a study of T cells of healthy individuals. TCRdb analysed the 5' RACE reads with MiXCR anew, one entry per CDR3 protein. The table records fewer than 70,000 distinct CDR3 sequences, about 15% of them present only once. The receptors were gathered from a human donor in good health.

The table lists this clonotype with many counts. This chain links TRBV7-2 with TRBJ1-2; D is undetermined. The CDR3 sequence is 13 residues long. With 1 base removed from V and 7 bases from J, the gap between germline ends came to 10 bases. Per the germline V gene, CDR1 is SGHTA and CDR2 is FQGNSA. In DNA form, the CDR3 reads TGTGCCAGCAGCTTAGAACGGAGGGCTGGCTACACCTTC. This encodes CASSLERRAGYTF.

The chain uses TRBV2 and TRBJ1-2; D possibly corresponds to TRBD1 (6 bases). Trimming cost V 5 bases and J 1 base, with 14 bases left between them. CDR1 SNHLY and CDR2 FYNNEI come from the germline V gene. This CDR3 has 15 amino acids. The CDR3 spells CASSPPGAFNYGYTF. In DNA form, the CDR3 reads TGTGCCAGCAGTCCGCCAGGGGCGTTTAACTATGGCTACACCTTC.

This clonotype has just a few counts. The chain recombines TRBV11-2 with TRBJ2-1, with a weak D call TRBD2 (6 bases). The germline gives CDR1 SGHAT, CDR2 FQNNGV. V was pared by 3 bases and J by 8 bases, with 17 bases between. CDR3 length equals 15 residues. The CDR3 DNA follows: TGTGCCAGCAGCTTTAGCCCGGCGAGGGAGGATGAGCAGTTCTTC. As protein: CASSFSPAREDEQFF. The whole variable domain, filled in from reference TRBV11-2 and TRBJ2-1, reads EAGVAQSPRYKIIEKRQSVAFWCNPISGHATLYWYQQILGQGPKLLIQFQNNGVVDDSQLPKDRFSAERLKGVDSTLKIQPAKLEDSAVYLCASSFSPAREDEQFFGPGTRLTVL.